The rows below give T cell receptor beta chains drawn from one sample of a study of cytomegalovirus exposure and HLA in healthy donors. Profiled with immunoSEQ multiplex PCR; TCRdb holds only in-frame clones, not every one. This repertoire shows around 120,000 clones, about two thirds found once; its top ten account for more than 2.5%. Material: PBMCs. The receptors were sampled from a woman in her fifties or sixties in good health and CMV-seropositive. The CDR3 runs from the conserved cysteine through the conserved F or W. The order of the fields is V gene, J gene, D gene, clone size, CDR3 protein, CDR3 DNA. D genes are given only for firm matches. A row's size may be missing; if present it is once, few, many or a size class.

V: TRBV11-3
J: TRBJ2-3
D: .
size: .
CDR3: CASSLGIRGSTDTQYF
DNA: TGTGCCAGCAGCTTAGGGATTCGCGGGAGCACAGATACGCAGTATTTT

V: TRBV7-8
J: TRBJ1-5
D: .
size: .
CDR3: CASSLQGRYNQPQHF
DNA: TGTGCCAGCAGCTTACAGGGGAGATACAATCAGCCCCAGCATTTT

V: TRBV7-3
J: TRBJ1-5
D: .
size: .
CDR3: CASSQTGGPQHF
DNA: TGTGCCAGCAGCCAGACGGGTGGCCCCCAGCATTTT

V: TRBV10-3
J: TRBJ1-3
D: .
size: .
CDR3: CAISESRQIEEENTIYF
DNA: TGTGCCATCAGTGAGTCGAGGCAGATCGAAGAGGAAAACACCATATATTTT

V: TRBV9
J: TRBJ2-1
D: TRBD2
size: .
CDR3: CASSVMSGGVYNEQFF
DNA: TGTGCCAGCAGCGTAATGTCCGGGGGGGTATACAATGAGCAGTTCTTC

V: TRBV7-2
J: TRBJ2-5
D: .
size: .
CDR3: CASSSRGSQETQYF
DNA: TGTGCCAGCAGCTCTAGGGGGTCCCAAGAGACCCAGTACTTC

V: TRBV28
J: TRBJ1-5
D: .
size: .
CDR3: CASSLWGQGSQPQHF
DNA: TGTGCCAGCAGTTTATGGGGGCAGGGTAGTCAGCCCCAGCATTTT

V: TRBV6-5
J: TRBJ1-2
D: TRBD1
size: .
CDR3: CASSLTGYLYTF
DNA: TGTGCCAGCAGCCTGACAGGGTACCTCTACACCTTC

V: TRBV7-6
J: TRBJ1-1
D: TRBD1
size: .
CDR3: CASRVDLQGESEAFF
DNA: TGTGCCAGCAGGGTCGACCTCCAGGGGGAATCTGAAGCTTTCTTT

V: TRBV10-3
J: TRBJ2-7
D: .
size: few
CDR3: CAISEPRGVLSYEQYF
DNA: TGTGCCATCAGTGAGCCCAGGGGGGTACTCTCCTACGAGCAGTACTTC

V: TRBV6-1
J: TRBJ1-2
D: .
size: .
CDR3: CASSAQNYGYTF
DNA: TGTGCCAGCAGTGCGCAGAACTATGGCTACACCTTC

V: TRBV28
J: TRBJ2-2
D: TRBD2
size: .
CDR3: CASRRGGTGELFF
DNA: TGTGCCAGCAGGCGCGGGGGCACCGGGGAGCTGTTTTTT

V: TRBV6-5
J: TRBJ2-1
D: .
size: .
CDR3: CASSTLGGYYNEQFF
DNA: TGTGCCAGCTCCACACTCGGGGGATACTACAATGAGCAGTTCTTC

V: TRBV7-9
J: TRBJ2-7
D: TRBD2
size: .
CDR3: CASSLGLAGGYSYEQYF
DNA: TGTGCCAGCAGCTTGGGACTAGCGGGGGGCTACTCCTACGAGCAGTACTTC

V: TRBV29-1
J: TRBJ2-7
D: TRBD1
size: many
CDR3: CSVSGPGQDPYEQYF
DNA: TGCAGCGTGTCGGGCCCTGGACAGGACCCCTACGAGCAGTACTTC

V: TRBV5-6
J: TRBJ2-2
D: TRBD2
size: once
CDR3: CASSSAGAGGPGELFF
DNA: TGTGCCAGCAGCTCGGCCGGGGCGGGGGGGCCCGGGGAGCTGTTTTTT

V: TRBV5-8
J: TRBJ1-5
D: TRBD1
size: many
CDR3: CASSLEDREGISNQPQHF
DNA: TGTGCCAGCAGCTTGGAGGACAGGGAAGGGATTAGCAATCAGCCCCAGCATTTT

V: TRBV27
J: TRBJ2-5
D: TRBD2
size: .
CDR3: CASSRLAGGRGETQYF
DNA: TGTGCCAGCAGTCGACTAGCGGGGGGCCGGGGAGAGACCCAGTACTTC

V: TRBV29-1
J: TRBJ2-3
D: .
size: .
CDR3: CSGRWALDTQYF
DNA: TGCAGCGGACGATGGGCGCTCGATACGCAGTATTTT

V: TRBV6-5
J: TRBJ1-1
D: TRBD1
size: .
CDR3: CATSPGQGDTEAFF
DNA: TGTGCCACCTCCCCGGGACAGGGGGACACTGAAGCTTTCTTT

V: TRBV6-5
J: TRBJ2-1
D: .
size: once
CDR3: CASRGADRNNEQFF
DNA: TGTGCCAGCAGGGGGGCGGACAGAAACAATGAGCAGTTCTTC

V: TRBV18
J: TRBJ2-7
D: TRBD2
size: .
CDR3: CASSPGTTYEQYF
DNA: TGTGCCAGCTCACCGGGGACTACCTACGAGCAGTACTTC

V: TRBV6-1
J: TRBJ1-5
D: TRBD1
size: .
CDR3: CASSLTGLLNQPQHF
DNA: TGTGCCAGCAGTTTGACAGGGCTTTTGAATCAGCCCCAGCATTTT

V: TRBV29-1
J: TRBJ2-3
D: .
size: .
CDR3: CSVGMTGIPDTQYF
DNA: TGCAGCGTTGGTATGACAGGAATTCCAGATACGCAGTATTTT

V: TRBV7-3
J: TRBJ2-2
D: .
size: .
CDR3: CASSPRTVGELFF
DNA: TGTGCCAGCAGCCCTCGAACGGTCGGGGAGCTGTTTTTT

V: TRBV5-1
J: TRBJ1-2
D: .
size: .
CDR3: CASSRLTNRDYGYTF
DNA: TGCGCCAGCAGCCGATTGACTAACAGGGACTATGGCTACACCTTC

V: TRBV25-1
J: TRBJ1-2
D: .
size: .
CDR3: CATSYGTYYGYTF
DNA: TGTGCCACCTCTTACGGGACTTACTATGGCTACACCTTC

V: TRBV18
J: TRBJ2-5
D: TRBD1
size: .
CDR3: CASSQGAGRQETQYF
DNA: TGTGCCAGCTCACAGGGGGCAGGGAGACAAGAGACCCAGTACTTC

V: TRBV4-1
J: TRBJ1-1
D: TRBD1
size: .
CDR3: CASSRVDRGGVEAFF
DNA: TGCGCCAGCAGCCGAGTGGACAGGGGGGGTGTTGAAGCTTTCTTT

V: TRBV7-7
J: TRBJ2-1
D: TRBD2
size: .
CDR3: CASSLEASGGFPHEQFF
DNA: TGTGCTAGCAGCTTAGAGGCTAGCGGGGGCTTCCCCCATGAGCAGTTCTTC

V: TRBV4-1
J: TRBJ2-7
D: .
size: .
CDR3: CASSQDLPRYEQYF
DNA: TGCGCCAGCAGCCAAGATCTACCGCGCTACGAGCAGTACTTC

V: TRBV5-1
J: TRBJ2-5
D: TRBD1
size: .
CDR3: CATRQGTGQETQYF
DNA: TGCGCCACTCGACAGGGAACGGGGCAAGAGACCCAGTACTTC

V: TRBV10-2
J: TRBJ1-4
D: .
size: .
CDR3: CASSESWQGGDEKLFF
DNA: TGCGCCAGCAGTGAGTCTTGGCAGGGTGGAGATGAAAAACTGTTTTTT

V: TRBV7-6
J: TRBJ1-5
D: .
size: .
CDR3: CASSPNPPDRIIYSNQPQHF
DNA: TGTGCCAGCAGCCCTAACCCCCCGGACAGAATCATTTATAGCAATCAGCCCCAGCATTTT

V: TRBV5-5
J: TRBJ1-1
D: TRBD1
size: .
CDR3: CASSLPGTGLRDTEAFF
DNA: TGTGCCAGCAGCTTACCAGGGACAGGGCTGAGGGACACTGAAGCTTTCTTT

V: TRBV7-9
J: TRBJ2-1
D: TRBD2
size: .
CDR3: CSSSPSGSYNEQFF
DNA: TGTTCCAGCAGCCCTAGCGGCTCCTACAATGAGCAGTTCTTC

V: TRBV5-1
J: TRBJ1-4
D: .
size: .
CDR3: CASGLSGFEKLFF
DNA: TGCGCCAGCGGGCTGTCAGGGTTTGAAAAACTGTTTTTT

V: TRBV19
J: TRBJ2-7
D: .
size: few
CDR3: CASGRMGGREYEQYF
DNA: TGTGCCAGCGGTCGCATGGGGGGGCGGGAATACGAGCAGTACTTC

V: TRBV9
J: TRBJ1-4
D: .
size: .
CDR3: CASSVEGLNNEKLFF
DNA: TGTGCCAGCAGCGTAGAGGGGCTCAATAATGAAAAACTGTTTTTT

V: TRBV7-3
J: TRBJ2-3
D: TRBD2
size: .
CDR3: CASSLGAGGPTDTQYF
DNA: TGTGCCAGCAGCCTGGGGGCGGGGGGGCCGACAGATACGCAGTATTTT

V: TRBV9
J: TRBJ2-1
D: .
size: .
CDR3: CASSGDSNEQFF
DNA: TGTGCCAGCAGCGGCGACAGTAATGAGCAGTTCTTC

V: TRBV4-1
J: TRBJ2-1
D: TRBD2
size: .
CDR3: CASSPLSLTSGGAGEQFF
DNA: TGCGCCAGCAGCCCCCTTTCCTTGACTAGCGGGGGGGCCGGTGAGCAGTTCTTC

V: TRBV13
J: TRBJ1-5
D: .
size: .
CDR3: CASSSRTGNQPQHF
DNA: TGTGCCAGCAGCTCTCGGACAGGCAATCAGCCCCAGCATTTT

V: TRBV14
J: TRBJ2-7
D: .
size: .
CDR3: CASSQDRAREQYF
DNA: TGTGCCAGCAGCCAAGATCGTGCGCGAGAGCAGTACTTC

V: TRBV15
J: TRBJ2-7
D: .
size: .
CDR3: CATSRDRVGATRDYEQYF
DNA: TGTGCCACCAGCAGAGATAGGGTGGGCGCGACTAGGGACTACGAGCAGTACTTC

V: TRBV2
J: TRBJ2-6
D: .
size: .
CDR3: CATSSPSGANVLTF
DNA: TGTGCCACCTCCAGTCCCTCTGGGGCCAACGTCCTGACTTTC

V: TRBV5-1
J: TRBJ2-2
D: TRBD1
size: few
CDR3: CASSLGTANTGELFF
DNA: TGCGCCAGCAGCCTAGGGACAGCCAACACCGGGGAGCTGTTTTTT

V: TRBV19
J: TRBJ1-2
D: .
size: .
CDR3: CASSSGAVYYGYTF
DNA: TGTGCCAGTAGCTCAGGGGCAGTATACTATGGCTACACCTTC

V: TRBV14
J: TRBJ1-2
D: TRBD1
size: .
CDR3: CASSPDRNYGYTF
DNA: TGTGCCAGCAGTCCGGACAGGAACTATGGCTACACCTTC

V: TRBV2
J: TRBJ1-2
D: .
size: few
CDR3: CASSEARQGYGYTF
DNA: TGTGCCAGCAGTGAAGCGAGGCAGGGCTATGGCTACACCTTC

V: TRBV6-5
J: TRBJ1-2
D: TRBD1
size: .
CDR3: CAARDSLPYGYTF
DNA: TGTGCCGCACGGGACAGCTTACCCTATGGCTACACCTTC